The 32 T cell receptor beta chains below were found in one sample sequenced in a study of control samples from healthy donors and cancer patients. Measured with immunoSEQ multiplex PCR; TCRdb has only the in-frame clones, and not every one. In the table there are 150,000 to 200,000 clones, approximately 91% of which are singletons. The specimen was blood. The receptors stem from a woman between 40 and 50 years old in good health.

The chain links TRBV10-3 to TRBJ2-7, with TRBD2 as a possible D gene (6 bases). Germline values: CDR1 ENHRY, CDR2 SYGVKD. Between the trimmed V and J ends, which lost 6 bases and 4 bases, there was a span of 13 bases. The CDR3 loop spans 13 amino acids. This CDR3 reads CAISRETSYEQYF. Written as DNA, the CDR3 is TGTGCCATCAGCCGGGAGACTTCATACGAGCAGTACTTC.

This chain joins TRBV2 and TRBJ2-7; no definite D call. CDR3 size: 13 residues. The V gene lost 3 bases and the J gene lost 1 base, with 7 bases spanning the gap. Germline CDR1 reads SNHLY; CDR2 reads FYNNEI. CDR3 bases: TGTGCCAGCAGTGATACGGCTTCCTACGAGCAGTACTTC. This codes for CASSDTASYEQYF.

This sequence joins TRBV5-8 and TRBJ1-5, with D perhaps matching TRBD1 (5 bases). Between the trimmed V and J ends, which lost 3 bases and 9 bases, there was a span of 10 bases. This CDR3 is built from 12 residues. Germline CDR1 reads SGHTS; CDR2 reads YDEGEE. CDR3 amino acids: CASSSRGGPQHF. CDR3 in DNA: TGTGCCAGCAGCTCTAGGGGCGGGCCCCAGCATTTT.

This chain uses TRBV6-5 with TRBJ1-2; 7 bases fit TRBD1. The CDR3 is made up of 15 amino acids. Trimming took 7 bases from V and 1 from J; bases not matched to a gene: 9. From germline, CDR1 is MNHEY and CDR2 SVGAGI. The CDR3 DNA is TGTGCCAGCACCCCCGGACAGGCGAATAACTATGGCTACACCTTC. Protein: CASTPGQANNYGYTF.

This clone appeared once. The gene calls are TRBV5-1 and TRBJ2-5; 7 nucleotides line up with TRBD1. Germline trimming cut 6 bases from V and 0 bases from J; bases unmatched to any gene: 8. Germline V gene lookup returns CDR1 SGHRS and CDR2 YFSETQ. The CDR3 has 15 amino acids. CDR3 nucleotide sequence: TGCGCCAGCACAACCGGGACAGCATACCAAGAGACCCAGTACTTC. Translated: CASTTGTAYQETQYF.

The rearrangement links TRBV29-1 to TRBJ1-2; TRBD1 agrees at 11 bases. Germline values: CDR1 SQVTM, CDR2 ANQGSEA. The CDR3 is 12 amino acids. Unmatched junction bases numbered 3, after V lost 4 bases and J lost 8 bases. CDR3 region: CSVGTGGNGYTF. In nucleotides, the CDR3 is TGCAGCGTTGGGACAGGGGGCAACGGCTACACCTTC.

The chain is built from TRBV5-6 and TRBJ2-1; 8 bases line up with TRBD2. The length of the CDR3 is 15 residues. V lost 0 bases and J lost 8; bases outside the gene matches: 7. The germline V gene encodes CDR1 SGHDT and CDR2 YYEEEE. The CDR3 loop is CASSLGGLGSDEQFF. For the CDR3, the DNA is TGTGCCAGCAGCTTGGGGGGACTAGGAAGTGATGAGCAGTTCTTC.

The rearrangement joins TRBV4-2 to TRBJ1-2; 8 nucleotides align to TRBD1. Germline CDR1 reads LGHNA; CDR2 reads YNFKEQ. The J segment lost 7 bases and the V segment lost 1 base, leaving 17 bases of the junction unmatched. This CDR3 has 18 amino acids. CDR3 DNA sequence: TGTGCCAGCAGCCAAGCCCCCCGAGGAACCACGACAGGGGTTGGCTACACCTTC. Its translation: CASSQAPRGTTTGVGYTF.

This clone was found a few times. The chain uses TRBV19 and TRBJ1-5; 7 bases line up with TRBD1. With V trimmed by 7 bases and J by 3 bases, 6 bases remained unmatched. The CDR3 consists of 14 residues. Germline loops: CDR1 LNHDA, CDR2 SQIVND (reference sequence). The CDR3 DNA is TGTGCCAGTAACAGGGGCTCCCTCAATCAGCCCCAGCATTTT. This codes for CASNRGSLNQPQHF.

This chain uses TRBV28 with TRBJ2-5; TRBD2 agrees at 7 bases. Germline-derived CDR1 and CDR2 are MDHEN and SYDVKM. The CDR3 contains 17 residues. The trim removed 5 bases at V and 5 bases at J, leaving 17 bases unmatched. CDR3 in amino acids: CASSPFILGGVGETQYF. DNA for the CDR3: TGTGCCAGCAGTCCCTTCATTCTGGGGGGGGTAGGGGAGACCCAGTACTTC.

The V and J genes are TRBV6-6 and TRBJ1-2, with a tentative D call TRBD1 (5 bases). Germline V gene sequence: CDR1 MNHNY, CDR2 SVGAGI (reference sequence). V lost 2 bases and J 0 bases, leaving 10 bases between the germline ends. The CDR3 has 15 amino acids. CDR3 DNA sequence: TGTGCCAGCAGTTACGGGGCGGGGACTAACTATGGCTACACCTTC. Its protein product is CASSYGAGTNYGYTF.

This clone occurred a few times. The V gene is TRBV7-9, the J gene TRBJ2-5, with D hard to call. The CDR3 is 14 residues long. CDR1 and CDR2 from the germline V gene are SEHNR and FQNEAQ (reference sequence). V dropped 5 bases and J dropped 2 bases, with 12 bases sitting between them. CDR3 sequence (DNA): TGTGCCAGCAGCCCGCCGCGAGGTCAAGAGACCCAGTACTTC. Translation: CASSPPRGQETQYF.

The chain has TRBV19 and TRBJ1-5, with a possible D match to TRBD1 (5 bases). This CDR3 region has 15 residues. The germline CDR1 and CDR2 sequences are LNHDA and SQIVND (reference sequence). Trimming took off 5 bases at V and 1 base at J, with 12 bases between the two ends. The CDR3 protein is CASSGGGGSNQPQHF. The CDR3 nucleotides are TGTGCCAGTAGTGGCGGGGGGGGAAGCAATCAGCCCCAGCATTTT. Combining the CDR3 with reference TRBV19 and TRBJ1-5 gives the whole variable domain DGGITQSPKYLFRKEGQNVTLSCEQNLNHDAMYWYRQDPGQGLRLIYYSQIVNDFQKGDIAEGYSVSREKKESFPLTVTSAQKNPTAFYLCASSGGGGSNQPQHFGDGTRLSIL.

The genes are TRBV28 and TRBJ1-5; D is possibly TRBD1 (5 bases). Germline lookup yields CDR1 MDHEN and CDR2 SYDVKM. Trimming stripped 10 bases from V and 6 bases from J, with 16 bases between. CDR3 length equals 13 residues. CDR3 protein: CATSVSGGQPQHF. Written as DNA, the CDR3 is TGTGCCACCTCGGTTTCGGGGGGTCAGCCCCAGCATTTT.

This chain uses TRBV19 with TRBJ2-6, with D uncertain. Looked up from germline, CDR1 is LNHDA and CDR2 is SQIVND (reference sequence). The ends were cut back, 0 bases at V and 0 bases at J, with 6 bases in the middle. The CDR3 totals 16 residues. CDR3 protein: CASSIDDFSGANVLTF. The CDR3, as DNA: TGTGCCAGTAGTATAGACGACTTCTCTGGGGCCAACGTCCTGACTTTC.

The chain employs TRBV4-2 and TRBJ2-7; 9 nucleotides match TRBD2. The length of the CDR3 is 17 residues. Looked up from germline, CDR1 is LGHNA and CDR2 is YNFKEQ. V gave up 0 bases and J gave up 4 bases; unmatched junction bases: 10. CDR3 nucleotide sequence: TGTGCCAGCAGCCAAGATGTGGCTAGCGGGGCGAAGTACGAGCAGTACTTC. Protein product: CASSQDVASGAKYEQYF.

This chain links TRBV6-6 with TRBJ2-1; D is possibly TRBD2 (5 bases). The germline V and J ends were trimmed by 5 bases and 2 bases, with 19 bases remaining between them. Germline assignment: CDR1 MNHNY and CDR2 SVGAGI (reference sequence). The CDR3 has 17 residues. In DNA form, the CDR3 reads TGTGCCAGCAGTCGAAATCGGGGTCAAGGGACCTACAATGAGCAGTTCTTC. Amino acids: CASSRNRGQGTYNEQFF.

V is TRBV7-9 and J is TRBJ2-5; no clear D gene. The CDR3 has 13 residues. CDR1 and CDR2 from the germline V gene are SEHNR and FQNEAQ (reference sequence). Trimming removed 0 bases at V and 5 bases at J, with 7 bases between. The CDR3: CASSLAMVETQYF. DNA of the CDR3: TGTGCCAGCAGCTTAGCGATGGTGGAGACCCAGTACTTC.

The J gene is TRBJ1-3, the V gene TRBV7-9; D is undetermined. This CDR3 is built from 15 residues. Germline V gene data show CDR1 as SEHNR and CDR2 as FQNEAQ (reference sequence). Trimming removed 0 bases at V and 2 bases at J, with 8 bases between. The CDR3 here is CASSLAGFAGNTIYF. The CDR3 nucleotides read TGTGCCAGCAGCTTAGCAGGGTTTGCTGGAAACACCATATATTTT.

This rearrangement joins TRBV7-9 to TRBJ1-3; D is undetermined. Germline CDR1 and CDR2: SEHNR and FQNEAQ (reference sequence). This CDR3 is 14 amino acids long. Trimming left V 0 bases short and J 2 bases short, with 5 bases between. In DNA, the CDR3 is TGTGCCAGCAGCTTAGCCCCTCCTGGAAACACCATATATTTT. Translating it yields CASSLAPPGNTIYF.

The genes are TRBV11-2 and TRBJ2-1; no reliable D call. Germline V lookup: CDR1 SGHAT, CDR2 FQNNGV. Trimming left V 4 bases short and J 2 bases short, with 18 bases between. The CDR3 length is 17 residues. The CDR3 reads CASSSLVGGAPYNEQFF. CDR3 DNA sequence: TGTGCCAGCAGCTCCCTAGTCGGTGGAGCTCCCTACAATGAGCAGTTCTTC.

The chain employs TRBV11-3 and TRBJ1-4; possibly TRBD1 for D (5 bases). V was clipped by 4 bases and J by 14 bases, with 32 bases between them. The germline gives CDR1 SGHNT, CDR2 YENEEA. The CDR3 covers 18 residues. The CDR3, as DNA: TGTGCCAGCAGCTCGACAGTCGTACTACCTATTTTCCTTTTTCCGCTGTTTTTT. Protein sequence: CASSSTVVLPIFLFPLFF. Full variable domain (rest looked up from reference TRBV11-3 and TRBJ1-4): EAGVVQSPRYKIIEKKQPVAFWCNPISGHNTLYWYLQNLGQGPELLIRYENEEAVDDSQLPKDRFSAERLKGVDSTLKIQPAELGDSAVYLCASSSTVVLPIFLFPLFFGSGTQLSVL.

The count of this clone is one. The chain couples TRBV11-2 to TRBJ1-2, with a possible D match to TRBD1 (5 bases). CDR3 length: 12 residues. Trimming cost V 5 bases and J 8 bases, with 12 bases left between them. Germline V gene data show CDR1 as SGHAT and CDR2 as FQNNGV. The CDR3 is CASSLGVGGYTF. The CDR3 DNA sequence: TGTGCCAGCAGCCTAGGGGTGGGCGGCTACACCTTC.

The chain has TRBV9 and TRBJ2-7; 7 positions match TRBD1. The CDR3 extends over 14 amino acids. V gave up 4 bases and J gave up 3 bases; unmatched junction bases: 7. CDR1 is SGDLS and CDR2 is YYNGEE in the germline V gene. The DNA of the CDR3 is TGTGCCAGCAGCCCATGGACAGGTGGCTACGAGCAGTACTTC. Amino acids: CASSPWTGGYEQYF. Drawing the rest from reference TRBV9 and TRBJ2-7, the complete variable domain is DSGVTQTPKHLITATGQRVTLRCSPRSGDLSVYWYQQSLDQGLQFLIQYYNGEERAKGNILERFSAQQFPDLHSELNLSSLELGDSALYFCASSPWTGGYEQYFGPGTRLTVT.

J is TRBJ1-2 and V is TRBV19; unclear D gene. V lost 6 bases and J lost 0, with 14 bases in between. Germline CDR1 LNHDA, CDR2 SQIVND (reference sequence). The CDR3 is made up of 15 amino acids. CDR3 residues: CASSDRGLANYGYTF. The CDR3 DNA reads TGTGCCAGTAGCGACCGGGGTTTGGCTAACTATGGCTACACCTTC.

The rearrangement joins TRBV30 to TRBJ1-5, with TRBD1 as a possible D gene (6 bases). This CDR3 region has 13 residues. V was clipped by 3 bases and J by 11 bases, with 17 bases between them. Looked up from germline, CDR1 is GTSNPN and CDR2 is SVGIG (reference sequence). The DNA for the CDR3 is TGTGCCTGGAGCCCCGGGGACATAAAGACCCAGCATTTT. Translated: CAWSPGDIKTQHF.

The V call is TRBV4-1, the J call TRBJ2-2; tentatively, D is TRBD1 or TRBD2 (6 bases each). Germline V CDR1 and CDR2: MGHRA, YSYEKL. V was pared by 0 bases and J by 4 bases, with 12 bases between. The CDR3 extends over 16 amino acids. The chain's CDR3 is CASSQDRGLGTGELFF. The CDR3 coding sequence is TGCGCCAGCAGCCAAGATCGGGGGCTAGGCACCGGGGAGCTGTTTTTT.

This chain links TRBV12-3 or TRBV12-4 with TRBJ1-1, with unresolved D. The V end was cut by 4 bases, the J end by 0 bases, with 6 bases between. The CDR3 has 13 residues. The CDR3 spells CASSSTLNTEAFF. DNA for the CDR3: TGTGCCAGCAGTTCGACTCTGAACACTGAAGCTTTCTTT.

This clone was detected a few times. The gene calls are TRBV3-1 (or the pseudogene TRBV3-2) and TRBJ1-5; D gene ambiguous. Germline V CDR1 and CDR2: LGHDT, YNNKEL (reference sequence). V was shortened by 0 bases and J by 9 bases, with 12 bases between the two germline ends. The CDR3 loop spans 14 amino acids. For the CDR3, the DNA is TGTGCCAGCAGCCAAGAAGGAGGAGAGCGGCCCCAGCATTTT. Its protein is CASSQEGGERPQHF.

This chain joins TRBV4-1 and TRBJ2-7; no clear D gene. Germline lookup yields CDR1 MGHRA and CDR2 YSYEKL. The CDR3 consists of 14 residues. Trimming left V 4 bases short and J 3 bases short, with 13 bases between. CDR3 protein: CASSLDLLYYEQYF. CDR3 nucleotide sequence: TGCGCCAGCAGCCTGGACCTCCTATACTACGAGCAGTACTTC.

The CDR3 spells CATSVRRTEIYGYTF. DNA for the CDR3: TGTGCCACCAGCGTTAGACGGACGGAAATCTATGGCTACACCTTC. The chain employs TRBV24-1 and TRBJ1-2; no clear D. Per germline, CDR1 KGHDR and CDR2 SFDVKD. The V end was cut by 7 bases, the J end by 4 bases, with 18 bases between. The CDR3 length is 15 residues.

Comments on this clone: The same CDR3 is also encoded by other DNA sequences in this sample. This chain uses TRBV27 with TRBJ2-7; the D is unclear. Between the trimmed V and J ends, which lost 3 bases and 0 bases, there was a span of 6 bases. This CDR3 has 13 amino acids. CDR1 and CDR2 from the germline V gene are MNHEY and SMNVEV (reference sequence). This CDR3 reads CASSLTPSYEQYF. The CDR3 bases are TGTGCCAGCAGTTTGACACCCTCCTACGAGCAGTACTTC.